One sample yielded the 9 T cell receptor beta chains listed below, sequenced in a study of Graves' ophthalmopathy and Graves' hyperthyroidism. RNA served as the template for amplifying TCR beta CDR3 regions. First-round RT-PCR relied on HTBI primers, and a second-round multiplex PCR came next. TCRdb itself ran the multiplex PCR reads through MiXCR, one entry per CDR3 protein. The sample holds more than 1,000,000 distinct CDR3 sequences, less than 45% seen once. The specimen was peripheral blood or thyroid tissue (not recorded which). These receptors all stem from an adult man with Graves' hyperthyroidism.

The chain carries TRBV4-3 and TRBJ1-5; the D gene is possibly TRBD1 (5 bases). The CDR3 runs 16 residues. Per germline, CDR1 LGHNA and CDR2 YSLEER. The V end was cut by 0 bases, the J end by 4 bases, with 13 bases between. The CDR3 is CASSQEDWGKNQPQHF. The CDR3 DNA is TGCGCCAGCAGCCAAGAGGACTGGGGGAAAAATCAGCCCCAGCATTTT.

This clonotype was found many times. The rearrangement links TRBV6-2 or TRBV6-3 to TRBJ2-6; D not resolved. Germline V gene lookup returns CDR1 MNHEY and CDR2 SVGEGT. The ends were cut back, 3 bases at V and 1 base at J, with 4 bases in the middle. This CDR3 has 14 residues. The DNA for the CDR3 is TGTGCCAGCAGTTATCAGTCTGGGGCCAACGTCCTGACTTTC. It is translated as CASSYQSGANVLTF.

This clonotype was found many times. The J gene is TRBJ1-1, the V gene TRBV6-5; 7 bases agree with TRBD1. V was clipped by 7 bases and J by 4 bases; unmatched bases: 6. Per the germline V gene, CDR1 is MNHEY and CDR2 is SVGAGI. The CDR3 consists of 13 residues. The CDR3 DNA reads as TGTGCCAGCACCTCCCCAGGGGGCACTGAAGCTTTCTTT. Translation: CASTSPGGTEAFF.

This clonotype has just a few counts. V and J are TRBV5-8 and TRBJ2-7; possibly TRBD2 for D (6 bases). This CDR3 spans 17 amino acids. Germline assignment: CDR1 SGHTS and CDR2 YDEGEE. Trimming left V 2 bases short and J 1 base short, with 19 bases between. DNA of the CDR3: TGTGCCAGCAGCTTTGCGGCGGAGGGGATTCATTCCTACGAGCAGTACTTC. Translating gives CASSFAAEGIHSYEQYF.

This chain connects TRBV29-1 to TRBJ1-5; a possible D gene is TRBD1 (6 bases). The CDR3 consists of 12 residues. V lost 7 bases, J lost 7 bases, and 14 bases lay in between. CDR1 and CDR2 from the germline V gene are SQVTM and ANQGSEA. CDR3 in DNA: TGCAGCGGAAGGGGGATTTTACAGCCCCAGCATTTT. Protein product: CSGRGILQPQHF.

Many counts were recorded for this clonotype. Written as DNA, the CDR3 is TGTGCCACCACCCCCTCCGGACGGCTACCTGAAGCTTTCTTT. This codes for CATTPSGRLPEAFF. This chain connects TRBV19 to TRBJ1-1; no clear D gene. CDR1 is LNHDA and CDR2 is SQIVND in the germline V gene (reference sequence). Trimming shortened V by 10 bases and J by 6 bases, and 21 bases separated the two germline ends. There are 14 residues in the CDR3.

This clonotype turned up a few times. Here the CDR3 reads CASSQGGGPGNTEAFF. In DNA form, the CDR3 reads TGCGCCAGCAGCCAAGGCGGGGGGCCGGGGAACACTGAAGCTTTCTTT. The chain links TRBV4-3 to TRBJ1-1; a possible D gene is TRBD1 (6 bases). V lost 1 base and J lost 1, with 13 bases in between. CDR1 and CDR2 from the germline V gene are LGHNA and YSLEER. There are 16 residues in the CDR3.

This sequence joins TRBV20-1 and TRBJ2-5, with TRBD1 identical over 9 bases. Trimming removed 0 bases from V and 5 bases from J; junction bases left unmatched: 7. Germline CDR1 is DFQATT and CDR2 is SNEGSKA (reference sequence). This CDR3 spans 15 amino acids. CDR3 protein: CSARELDRGMETQYF. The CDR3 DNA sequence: TGCAGTGCTAGAGAGCTGGACAGGGGCATGGAGACCCAGTACTTC.

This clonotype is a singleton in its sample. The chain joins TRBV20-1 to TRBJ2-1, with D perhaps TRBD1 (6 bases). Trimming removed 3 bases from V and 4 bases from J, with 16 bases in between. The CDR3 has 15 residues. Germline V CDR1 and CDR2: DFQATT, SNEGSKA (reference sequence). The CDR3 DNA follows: TGCAGTGCTAGTGATGGGGGCGGGCCTTACAATGAGCAGTTCTTC. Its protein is CSASDGGGPYNEQFF.